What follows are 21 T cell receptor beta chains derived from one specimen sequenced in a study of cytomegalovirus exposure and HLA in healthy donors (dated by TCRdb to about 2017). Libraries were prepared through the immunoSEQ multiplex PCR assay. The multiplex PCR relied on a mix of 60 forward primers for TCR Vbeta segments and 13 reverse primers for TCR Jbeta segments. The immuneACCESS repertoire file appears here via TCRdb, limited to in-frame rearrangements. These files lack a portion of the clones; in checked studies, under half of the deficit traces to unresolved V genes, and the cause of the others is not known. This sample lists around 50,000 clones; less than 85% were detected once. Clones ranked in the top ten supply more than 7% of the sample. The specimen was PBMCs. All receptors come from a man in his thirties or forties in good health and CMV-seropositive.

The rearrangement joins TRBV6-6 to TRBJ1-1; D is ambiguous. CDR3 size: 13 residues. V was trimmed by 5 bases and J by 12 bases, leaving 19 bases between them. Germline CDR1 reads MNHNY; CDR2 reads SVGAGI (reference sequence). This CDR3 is CASSRTGSFATFF. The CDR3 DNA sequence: TGTGCCAGCAGTCGGACGGGGTCATTTGCAACTTTCTTT.

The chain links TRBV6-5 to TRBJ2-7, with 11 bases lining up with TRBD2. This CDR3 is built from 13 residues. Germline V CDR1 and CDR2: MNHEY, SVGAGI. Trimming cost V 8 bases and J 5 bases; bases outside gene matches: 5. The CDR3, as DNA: TGTGCCAGCCTTAGCGGGGGGGGTGACGAGCAGTACTTC. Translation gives CASLSGGGDEQYF.

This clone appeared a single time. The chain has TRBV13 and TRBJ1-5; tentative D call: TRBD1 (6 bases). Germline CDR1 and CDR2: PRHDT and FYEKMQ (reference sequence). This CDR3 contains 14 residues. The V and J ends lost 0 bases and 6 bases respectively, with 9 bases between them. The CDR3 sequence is CASSLGSGAQPQHF. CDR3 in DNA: TGTGCCAGCAGCTTAGGTTCAGGGGCTCAGCCCCAGCATTTT.

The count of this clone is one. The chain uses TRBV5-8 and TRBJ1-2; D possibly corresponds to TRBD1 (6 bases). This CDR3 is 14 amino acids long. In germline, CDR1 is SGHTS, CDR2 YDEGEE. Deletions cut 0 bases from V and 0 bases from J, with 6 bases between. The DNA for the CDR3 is TGTGCCAGCAGCTTGGGGACAGCTAACTATGGCTACACCTTC. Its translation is CASSLGTANYGYTF.

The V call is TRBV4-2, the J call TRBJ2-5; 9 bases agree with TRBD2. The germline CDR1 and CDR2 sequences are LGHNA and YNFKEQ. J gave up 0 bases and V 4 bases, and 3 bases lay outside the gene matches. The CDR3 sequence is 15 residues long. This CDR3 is CASSRQRGDQETQYF. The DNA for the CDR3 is TGTGCCAGCAGCCGGCAGCGGGGGGACCAAGAGACCCAGTACTTC.

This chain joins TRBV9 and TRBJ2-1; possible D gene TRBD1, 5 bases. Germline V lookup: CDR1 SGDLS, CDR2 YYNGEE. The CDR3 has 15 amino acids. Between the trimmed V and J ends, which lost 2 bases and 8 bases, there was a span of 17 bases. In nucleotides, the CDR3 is TGTGCCAGCAGCGTCAGCCAGGGCGTTAGCCATGAGCAGTTCTTC. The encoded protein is CASSVSQGVSHEQFF.

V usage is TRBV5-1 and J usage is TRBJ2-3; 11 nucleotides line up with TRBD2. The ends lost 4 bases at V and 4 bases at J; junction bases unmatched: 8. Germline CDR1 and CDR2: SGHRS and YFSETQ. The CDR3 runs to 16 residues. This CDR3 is CASSPASGGRSDTQYF. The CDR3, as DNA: TGCGCCAGCAGCCCGGCTAGCGGGGGGAGATCAGATACGCAGTATTTT.

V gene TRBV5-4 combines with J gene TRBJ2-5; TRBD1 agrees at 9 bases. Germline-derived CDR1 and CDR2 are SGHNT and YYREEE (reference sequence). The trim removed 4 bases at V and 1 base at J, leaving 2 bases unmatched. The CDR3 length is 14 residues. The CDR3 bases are TGTGCCAGCAGCCAGGGACAGGGCCAAGAGACCCAGTACTTC. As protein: CASSQGQGQETQYF.

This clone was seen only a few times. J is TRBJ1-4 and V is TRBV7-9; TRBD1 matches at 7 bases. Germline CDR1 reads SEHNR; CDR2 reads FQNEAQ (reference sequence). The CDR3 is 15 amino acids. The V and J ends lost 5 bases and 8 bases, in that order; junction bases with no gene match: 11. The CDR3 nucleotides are TGTGCCAGCAGCCCTACGGGACAGTGGACGGAAAAACTGTTTTTT. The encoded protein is CASSPTGQWTEKLFF.

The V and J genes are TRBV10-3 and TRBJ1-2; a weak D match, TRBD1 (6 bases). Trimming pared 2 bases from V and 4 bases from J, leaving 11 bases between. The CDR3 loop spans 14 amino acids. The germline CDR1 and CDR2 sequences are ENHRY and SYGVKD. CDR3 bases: TGTGCCATCAGTGAGGAACAGGGAACCTATGGCTACACCTTC. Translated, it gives CAISEEQGTYGYTF.

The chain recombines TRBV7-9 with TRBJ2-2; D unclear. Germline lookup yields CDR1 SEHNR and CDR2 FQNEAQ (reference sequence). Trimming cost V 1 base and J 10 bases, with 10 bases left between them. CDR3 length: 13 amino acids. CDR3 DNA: TGTGCCAGCAGCTTAGTTTCCATAGAGGAGCTGTTTTTT. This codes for CASSLVSIEELFF.

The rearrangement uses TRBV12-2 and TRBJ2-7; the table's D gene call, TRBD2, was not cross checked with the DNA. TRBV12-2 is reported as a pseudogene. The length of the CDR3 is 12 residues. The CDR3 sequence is CASRFLPCEQYF. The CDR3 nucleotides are TGTGCAAGTCGCTTCCTTCCCTGCGAGCAGTACTTC.

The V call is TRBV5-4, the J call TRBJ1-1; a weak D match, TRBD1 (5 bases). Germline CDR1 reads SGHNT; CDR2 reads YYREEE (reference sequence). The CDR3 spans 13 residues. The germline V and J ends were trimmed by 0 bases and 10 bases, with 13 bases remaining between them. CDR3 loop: CASSLVGARGAFF. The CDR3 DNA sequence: TGTGCCAGCAGCTTGGTCGGGGCGCGGGGAGCTTTCTTT.

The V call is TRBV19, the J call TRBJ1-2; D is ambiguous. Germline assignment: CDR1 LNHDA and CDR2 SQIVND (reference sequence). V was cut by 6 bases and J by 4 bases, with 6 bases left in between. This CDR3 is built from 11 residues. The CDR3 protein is CASSYSYGYTF. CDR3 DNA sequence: TGTGCCAGTAGCTACAGCTATGGCTACACCTTC.

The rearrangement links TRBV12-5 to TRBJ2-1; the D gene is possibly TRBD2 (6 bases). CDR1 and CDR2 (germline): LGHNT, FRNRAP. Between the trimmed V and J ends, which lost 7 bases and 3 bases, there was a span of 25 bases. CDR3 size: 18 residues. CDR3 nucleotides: TGTGCTAGTGCCACAACACTCCGGGACTTAAAGGTCTACAATGAGCAGTTCTTC. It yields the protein CASATTLRDLKVYNEQFF.

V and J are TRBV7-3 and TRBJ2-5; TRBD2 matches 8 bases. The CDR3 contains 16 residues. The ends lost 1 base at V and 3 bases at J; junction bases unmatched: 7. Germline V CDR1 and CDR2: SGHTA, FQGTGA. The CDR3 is CASSLNSGGVEETQYF. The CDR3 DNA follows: TGTGCCAGCAGCTTAAACTCCGGGGGGGTGGAAGAGACCCAGTACTTC.

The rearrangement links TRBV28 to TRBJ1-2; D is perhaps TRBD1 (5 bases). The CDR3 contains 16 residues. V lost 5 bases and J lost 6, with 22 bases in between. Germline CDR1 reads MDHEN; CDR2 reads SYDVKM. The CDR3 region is CASSILSLQGMDGYTF. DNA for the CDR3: TGTGCCAGCAGTATCCTAAGTCTCCAGGGCATGGATGGCTACACCTTC.

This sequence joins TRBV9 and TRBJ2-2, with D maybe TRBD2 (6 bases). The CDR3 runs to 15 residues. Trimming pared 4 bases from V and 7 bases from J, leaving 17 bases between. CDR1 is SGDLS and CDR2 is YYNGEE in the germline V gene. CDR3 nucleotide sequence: TGTGCCAGCAGCCCACTAGGCCAGGGAGGCGGGGAGCTGTTTTTT. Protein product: CASSPLGQGGGELFF.

In nucleotides, the CDR3 is TGCGCCAGCAGCTTGGTGTTAAGGGGGTCCGACTATGGCTACACCTTC. Protein product: CASSLVLRGSDYGYTF. The chain joins TRBV5-1 to TRBJ1-2; tentatively, D is TRBD1 (6 bases). The CDR3 spans 16 residues. Trimming removed 0 bases from V and 3 bases from J, with 15 bases in between. Germline lookup yields CDR1 SGHRS and CDR2 YFSETQ. The entire variable domain, with the rest obtained from reference TRBV5-1 and TRBJ1-2, is as follows: KAGVTQTPRYLIKTRGQQVTLSCSPISGHRSVSWYQQTPGQGLQFLFEYFSETQRNKGNFPGRFSGRQFSNSRSEMNVSTLELGDSALYLCASSLVLRGSDYGYTFGSGTRLTVV.

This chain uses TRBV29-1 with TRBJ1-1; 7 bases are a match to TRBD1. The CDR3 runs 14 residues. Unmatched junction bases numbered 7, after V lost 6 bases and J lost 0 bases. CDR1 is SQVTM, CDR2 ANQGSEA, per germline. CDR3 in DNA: TGCAGCGTCACGGACAGGAGTATGAACACTGAAGCTTTCTTT. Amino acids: CSVTDRSMNTEAFF.

CDR3 bases: TGTGCCAGCAGTGACGGGACAGACTACTATGGCTACACCTTC. This sequence encodes CASSDGTDYYGYTF. This chain uses TRBV6-1 with TRBJ1-2; 7 nucleotides match TRBD1. Unmatched junction bases numbered 4, after V lost 3 bases and J lost 3 bases. Germline V gene sequence: CDR1 MNHNS, CDR2 SASEGT. The CDR3 runs 14 residues.